This is a list of T cell receptor beta chains from one sample in a study of T-cell reconstitution after alpha-beta-depleted transplantation in children. TCRdb reprocessed the PCR reads with MiXCR, giving one entry per CDR3 protein. The repertoire holds 200,000 to 250,000 distinct CDR3 sequences, with approximately 10% as singletons. The source material was PBMCs, sampled before TCRalphabeta/CD19-depleted stem cell transplant. The receptors shown here come from a child younger than two with acute myeloid leukemia, due to receive a stem cell transplant. Both conserved end residues are part of each CDR3. The order of the fields is CDR3 protein, CDR3 DNA, clone size, V gene, J gene, D gene. The D gene is left open where the match is weak. Clone size is stated in some rows and not others, as once, few, many or a class when expanded.

CSAWVGALYGYTF,TGCAGTGCTTGGGTAGGGGCGCTGTATGGCTACACCTTC,many,TRBV20-1,TRBJ1-2,.
CSVETQETQYF,TGCAGCGTTGAAACCCAAGAGACCCAGTACTTC,many,TRBV29-1,TRBJ2-5,.
CASSPGQEAHQPQHF,TGTGCCAGCAGCCCGGGACAGGAGGCCCATCAGCCCCAGCATTTT,.,TRBV5-4,TRBJ1-5,TRBD1
CASSLRRDRAYGYTF,TGTGCCAGCAGCTTAAGGCGGGACAGGGCGTATGGCTACACCTTC,many,TRBV11-2,TRBJ1-2,TRBD1
CASSLPAGNSYEQYF,TGTGCCAGCAGCCTCCCAGCGGGGAACTCCTACGAGCAGTACTTC,.,TRBV12-3/TRBV12-4,TRBJ2-7,TRBD2
CASTLGQNQPQHF,TGTGCCAGCACCTTAGGGCAGAATCAGCCCCAGCATTTT,many,TRBV12-3/TRBV12-4,TRBJ1-5,.
CSARDWTSVDNEQFF,TGCAGTGCTAGAGATTGGACTAGCGTTGACAATGAGCAGTTCTTC,many,TRBV20-1,TRBJ2-1,TRBD2
CASSPTGGPGELFF,TGCGCCAGCAGCCCTACAGGGGGTCCCGGGGAGCTGTTTTTT,many,TRBV5-1,TRBJ2-2,TRBD1
CASSTNSYEQYF,TGCGCCAGCAGCACCAACAGCTACGAGCAGTACTTC,many,TRBV5-1,TRBJ2-7,.
CASSFRLAGLATDTQYF,TGTGCCAGCAGCTTTCGACTAGCGGGACTTGCCACAGATACGCAGTATTTT,.,TRBV6-1,TRBJ2-3,TRBD2
CASSPGTGGDEQYF,TGCGCCAGCAGCCCCGGGACAGGGGGGGACGAGCAGTACTTC,many,TRBV5-1,TRBJ2-7,TRBD1
CATSRDNTEAFF,TGTGCCACCAGCAGGGATAACACTGAAGCTTTCTTT,many,TRBV15,TRBJ1-1,.
CASSHEGQGARYGYTF,TGTGCCAGCAGCCACGAGGGACAGGGGGCTCGCTATGGCTACACCTTC,many,TRBV16,TRBJ1-2,TRBD1
CSAMGREGRETQYF,TGCAGTGCTATGGGGCGGGAGGGCAGAGAGACCCAGTACTTC,.,TRBV20-1,TRBJ2-5,TRBD2
CASSPFRGGADTQYF,TGTGCCAGCAGCCCTTTCCGTGGGGGGGCAGATACGCAGTATTTT,.,TRBV7-2,TRBJ2-3,TRBD2
CASSWDSGANVLTF,TGTGCCAGCAGTTGGGACTCTGGGGCCAACGTCCTGACTTTC,many,TRBV6-2/TRBV6-3,TRBJ2-6,.
CASSLLQQPQHF,TGTGCCAGCAGTCTACTTCAACAGCCCCAGCATTTT,many,TRBV7-6,TRBJ1-5,.
CAIRATGVYEQYF,TGTGCCATCAGGGCGACAGGGGTCTACGAGCAGTACTTC,many,TRBV10-3,TRBJ2-7,TRBD1
CASSQRGGSSYNEQFF,TGTGCCAGCAGCCAACGCGGGGGGAGCTCCTACAATGAGCAGTTCTTC,.,TRBV7-2,TRBJ2-1,TRBD2
CASSPQTGVGMAFF,TGTGCCAGCAGCCCTCAGACTGGTGTGGGGATGGCTTTCTTT,.,TRBV7-9,TRBJ1-1,.
CASSQESGISNTGELFF,TGCGCCAGCAGCCAAGAAAGTGGTATTTCGAACACCGGGGAGCTGTTTTTT,many,TRBV4-3,TRBJ2-2,.
CASSVAGLAFGTDTQYF,TGTGCCAGCAGCGTAGCCGGGCTAGCGTTTGGCACAGATACGCAGTATTTT,many,TRBV9,TRBJ2-3,.
CASSRDRDTQYF,TGCGCCAGCAGTCGGGATCGGGATACGCAGTATTTT,many,TRBV5-1,TRBJ2-3,.
CASSASTTSQQETQYF,TGTGCCAGCAGTGCTTCTACGACTAGTCAACAAGAGACCCAGTACTTC,many,TRBV6-1,TRBJ2-5,.
CASSQGATRAQETQYF,TGCGCCAGCAGCCAAGGGGCAACACGCGCCCAAGAGACCCAGTACTTC,many,TRBV4-3,TRBJ2-5,.
CATATGAHQPQHF,TGTGCCACCGCAACAGGGGCGCATCAGCCCCAGCATTTT,many,TRBV10-3,TRBJ1-5,TRBD1
CASSRTEENNDTQYF,TGTGCCAGCAGTAGAACGGAGGAGAACAACGATACGCAGTATTTT,few,TRBV25-1,TRBJ2-3,.
CASRAGKGYTF,TGTGCCAGCAGAGCAGGGAAGGGCTACACCTTC,many,TRBV7-9,TRBJ1-2,.
CASATDRNFYEQFF,TGTGCCAGCGCAACAGACCGGAATTTCTATGAGCAGTTCTTC,.,TRBV12-3/TRBV12-4,TRBJ2-1,.
CASSLPGEPLHF,TGTGCCAGCAGTTTACCAGGGGAACCCCTCCACTTT,many,TRBV28,TRBJ1-6,.
CASSYWADEQFF,TGTGCCAGCAGTTACTGGGCCGATGAGCAGTTCTTC,few,TRBV6-2/TRBV6-3,TRBJ2-1,.
CASSIGGRSRLSSYNEQFF,TGCGCCAGCAGCATCGGGGGGAGGTCCCGACTGAGCTCCTACAATGAGCAGTTCTTC,many,TRBV4-3,TRBJ2-1,TRBD2
CASSLTDYNEQFF,TGTGCCAGCAGCTTGACAGATTACAATGAGCAGTTCTTC,many,TRBV12-3/TRBV12-4,TRBJ2-1,.
CASSPLMGLNNEQFF,TGTGCCAGCAGCCCCCTGATGGGACTTAACAATGAGCAGTTCTTC,.,TRBV7-7,TRBJ2-1,.
CASSQDRGTWGYGYTF,TGTGCCAGCAGCCAAGATCGGGGGACGTGGGGTTATGGCTACACCTTC,.,TRBV3-1,TRBJ1-2,.
CASSLRRDSVHEQYF,TGTGCCAGCAGCCTGCGTAGGGACAGTGTCCACGAGCAGTACTTC,many,TRBV3-1,TRBJ2-7,TRBD1
CASGGHETQYF,TGTGCCAGCGGAGGCCATGAGACCCAGTACTTC,.,TRBV7-9,TRBJ2-5,.
CASSRQGMNEKLFF,TGTGCCAGCAGTCGACAGGGAATGAATGAAAAACTGTTTTTT,many,TRBV12-3/TRBV12-4,TRBJ1-4,TRBD1
CASSDKLGDRERTYEQYF,TGTGCCAGCAGCGATAAGCTTGGGGACAGGGAGAGGACCTACGAGCAGTACTTC,few,TRBV7-6,TRBJ2-7,TRBD1
CSASGTSGGNNEQFF,TGCAGTGCTAGTGGAACTAGCGGGGGGAACAATGAGCAGTTCTTC,many,TRBV20-1,TRBJ2-1,TRBD2
CASSSEGSTGFSGANVLTF,TGCGCCAGCAGCTCGGAGGGGTCTACAGGATTCTCTGGGGCCAACGTCCTGACTTTC,.,TRBV5-1,TRBJ2-6,.
CASSLEKGDYGYTF,TGCGCCAGCAGCTTGGAAAAGGGGGACTATGGCTACACCTTC,many,TRBV5-1,TRBJ1-2,.
CASSPGTAGGDTQYF,TGCGCCAGCAGCCCCGGGACCGCCGGCGGAGATACGCAGTATTTT,many,TRBV5-1,TRBJ2-3,.
CASSGIQGTNVLTF,TGTGCCAGCAGCGGGATACAGGGAACCAACGTCCTGACTTTC,.,TRBV9,TRBJ2-6,.
CSARLGSQSNEKLFF,TGCAGTGCTAGATTAGGCAGCCAGTCTAATGAAAAACTGTTTTTT,.,TRBV20-1,TRBJ1-4,.
CSIAGASYNEQFF,TGCAGTATAGCGGGAGCCTCCTACAATGAGCAGTTCTTC,many,TRBV29-1,TRBJ2-1,TRBD2
CASSPVLADTTGELFF,TGTGCCAGCTCACCAGTGCTAGCGGATACCACCGGGGAGCTGTTTTTT,once,TRBV18,TRBJ2-2,TRBD2
CASSLDVLGGQYF,TGTGCCAGCAGCTTAGATGTTCTCGGAGGGCAGTACTTC,many,TRBV13,TRBJ2-7,.
CASSPIMELAGTQYF,TGTGCCAGCAGCCCCATAATGGAACTAGCTGGGACCCAGTACTTC,once,TRBV25-1,TRBJ2-5,.
CASTTGIQPQHF,TGTGCCAGCACGACGGGGATCCAGCCCCAGCATTTT,many,TRBV28,TRBJ1-5,.
CASSLILAGADTQYF,TGCGCCAGCAGCTTGATACTAGCGGGAGCAGATACGCAGTATTTT,many,TRBV5-1,TRBJ2-3,TRBD2
CASSSIGQGYGYTF,TGTGCCAGCAGTTCCATCGGACAGGGCTATGGCTACACCTTC,many,TRBV12-3/TRBV12-4,TRBJ1-2,TRBD1
CASSPGGYGYTF,TGTGCCAGCAGCCCGGGGGGCTATGGCTACACCTTC,many,TRBV5-5,TRBJ1-2,.
CASSFVGDNIQYF,TGCGCCAGCAGCTTTGTGGGGGATAACATTCAGTACTTC,many,TRBV5-1,TRBJ2-4,.